A single sample is the source of the 7 T cell receptor beta chains below, sequenced in a study of cytomegalovirus exposure and HLA in healthy donors. Sequencing was performed with immunoSEQ multiplex PCR; in TCRdb, only in-frame clones are kept and a portion is missing. The table lists 200,000 to 250,000 clones, 87% of them singletons, with roughly 2% in the top ten. Sequenced material: PBMCs. The receptor source for this set is a woman in her late teens or twenties in good health and CMV-seropositive.

J is TRBJ1-2 and V is TRBV5-1; 9 bases line up with TRBD1. Germline CDR1 reads SGHRS; CDR2 reads YFSETQ. This CDR3 has 16 amino acids. The trim removed 4 bases at V and 7 bases at J, leaving 14 bases unmatched. This CDR3 is CASSTTGTGSFGGYTF. Here the CDR3 DNA reads TGCGCCAGCAGCACCACCGGGACAGGGTCTTTTGGTGGCTACACCTTC.

The gene calls are TRBV5-1 and TRBJ2-3; D is perhaps TRBD2 (6 bases). The germline V gene encodes CDR1 SGHRS and CDR2 YFSETQ. This CDR3 is built from 17 residues. Trimming pared 7 bases from V and 3 bases from J, leaving 24 bases between. DNA of the CDR3: TGCGCCAGCTCCTCGGCTATCGGGGGAGGTCGGACAGATACGCAGTATTTT. Its protein is CASSSAIGGGRTDTQYF.

This clone appeared a single time. The CDR3 spells CASSPQSLQGNYGYTF. The CDR3 region has the DNA TGTGCCAGCAGCCCCCAATCCTTACAGGGGAACTATGGCTACACCTTC. The rearrangement links TRBV9 to TRBJ1-2, with 7 bases fitting TRBD1. Germline V gene sequence: CDR1 SGDLS, CDR2 YYNGEE. J gave up 2 bases and V 4 bases, and 11 bases lay outside the gene matches. CDR3 size: 16 residues.

The V gene is TRBV4-2, the J gene TRBJ2-2, with TRBD2 identical over 7 bases. This CDR3 has 13 amino acids. Germline CDR1 reads LGHNA; CDR2 reads YNFKEQ. V lost 10 bases and J lost 2; bases outside the gene matches: 4. DNA for the CDR3: TGTGCCATTGGGGGGGGAAACACCGGGGAGCTGTTTTTT. This translates into CAIGGGNTGELFF.

The chain links TRBV27 to TRBJ1-4; no reliable D call. The CDR3 loop spans 16 amino acids. Trimming removed 5 bases at V and 4 bases at J, with 17 bases between. Germline V gives CDR1 MNHEY, CDR2 SMNVEV (reference sequence). The CDR3 loop reads CASSLSPSPLNEKLFF. CDR3 nucleotide sequence: TGTGCCAGCAGTCTCTCCCCGAGCCCACTTAATGAAAAACTGTTTTTT.

V usage is TRBV7-3 and J usage is TRBJ1-2; 9 nucleotides line up with TRBD1. In germline, CDR1 is SGHTA, CDR2 FQGTGA. Trimming at V came to 2 bases and at J to 2 bases, leaving 3 bases not matched to a gene. The CDR3 covers 15 residues. The CDR3 nucleotides read TGTGCCAGCAGCTTAGGAGGGACAGGGAACTATGGCTACACCTTC. It codes for CASSLGGTGNYGYTF.

The chain carries TRBV5-1 and TRBJ2-1, with 7 bases identical to TRBD2. The V and J ends lost 5 bases and 7 bases, in that order; junction bases with no gene match: 15. Looked up from germline, CDR1 is SGHRS and CDR2 is YFSETQ. This CDR3 region has 16 residues. Here the CDR3 DNA reads TGCGCCAGCAGACTAGCGTCCCGCCGGCCACAGAATGAGCAGTTCTTC. The encoded protein is CASRLASRRPQNEQFF.